The 27 T cell receptor beta chains below come from one sample, sequenced in a study of brain T cells in children with intractable seizures. Sample time point: blood from clinic visit 5 months post-surgery; TSC patient then seizure free. The repertoire was sequenced with immunoSEQ multiplex PCR; TCRdb's copy has only in-frame clones and lacks some. The table shows a few hundred thousand clones, with about 93% occurring only once. This material consisted of peripheral blood, taken 4 to 5 months after surgery. These receptors were obtained from a boy less than two years old with tuberous sclerosis and intractable seizures.

The chain couples TRBV9 to TRBJ2-2; no firm D call. The ends were cut back, 4 bases at V and 2 bases at J, with 3 bases in the middle. The CDR3 has 12 amino acids. Germline V gene lookup returns CDR1 SGDLS and CDR2 YYNGEE. In DNA, the CDR3 is TGTGCCAGCAGCTTTAACACCGGGGAGCTGTTTTTT. It specifies CASSFNTGELFF. Full variable domain (rest looked up from reference TRBV9 and TRBJ2-2): DSGVTQTPKHLITATGQRVTLRCSPRSGDLSVYWYQQSLDQGLQFLIQYYNGEERAKGNILERFSAQQFPDLHSELNLSSLELGDSALYFCASSFNTGELFFGEGSRLTVL.

The chain recombines TRBV5-6 with TRBJ1-1; the match to TRBD1 covers 7 bases. CDR3 length: 15 amino acids. Germline CDR1 SGHDT, CDR2 YYEEEE. The trim removed 3 bases at V and 7 bases at J, leaving 12 bases unmatched. In DNA, the CDR3 is TGTGCCAGCAGCTGGACCCCCGCCCCAGGGGGTGAAGCTTTCTTT. Its protein is CASSWTPAPGGEAFF.

This chain links TRBV29-1 with TRBJ1-2; the D is unclear. Germline-derived CDR1 and CDR2 are SQVTM and ANQGSEA. V was pared by 6 bases and J by 4 bases, with 9 bases between. This CDR3 region has 11 residues. The CDR3 sequence: CSVSNFYGYTF. The CDR3 DNA follows: TGCAGCGTGTCCAATTTCTATGGCTACACCTTC.

In this sample, this clone turned up once. The chain is built from TRBV13 and TRBJ1-1; maybe TRBD1 (5 bases). Germline V gives CDR1 PRHDT, CDR2 FYEKMQ (reference sequence). The ends were cut back, 5 bases at V and 1 base at J, with 20 bases in the middle. This CDR3 spans 17 amino acids. CDR3 amino acids: CASSLAGSLMQNTEAFF. The CDR3 region has the DNA TGTGCCAGCAGCCTAGCAGGGAGCTTGATGCAGAACACTGAAGCTTTCTTT.

This chain connects TRBV6-5 to TRBJ1-6; D gene ambiguous. The CDR3 runs 16 residues. The V and J ends lost 0 bases and 7 bases respectively, with 13 bases between them. The V gene's germline CDR1 is MNHEY and CDR2 SVGAGI. CDR3 in amino acids: CASSYSSLHGNSPLHF. The CDR3 DNA is TGTGCCAGCAGTTACTCGTCCTTACACGGGAATTCACCCCTCCACTTT.

The chain links TRBV7-2 to TRBJ2-3; unclear D gene. Trimming shortened V by 3 bases and J by 0 bases, and 7 bases separated the two germline ends. CDR3 length: 14 residues. Germline CDR1 reads SGHTA; CDR2 reads FQGNSA. The CDR3 is CASSFLSSTDTQYF. DNA for the CDR3: TGTGCCAGCAGCTTCCTTTCTAGCACAGATACGCAGTATTTT.

This chain uses TRBV27 with TRBJ1-1, with 9 bases matching TRBD1. V gave up 3 bases and J gave up 12 bases; unmatched junction bases: 14. The germline V gene has CDR1 MNHEY and CDR2 SMNVEV (reference sequence). This CDR3 has 15 amino acids. CDR3 DNA: TGTGCCAGCAGTTTGACCGGGACAGGGTCCCAACCGCCTTTCTTT. Translating it yields CASSLTGTGSQPPFF.

The rearrangement links TRBV18 to TRBJ2-6; D remains unclear. In germline, CDR1 is KGHSH, CDR2 LQKENI. V lost 1 base and J 10 bases, leaving 2 bases between the germline ends. The CDR3 contains 11 residues. CDR3 loop: CASSPHNVLTF. The CDR3 coding sequence is TGTGCCAGCTCACCACATAACGTCCTGACTTTC.

This clone appeared a single time. The chain links TRBV7-6 to TRBJ2-2; 7 nucleotides match TRBD1. The CDR3 is 15 residues long. Trimming took 4 bases from V and 6 from J; bases not matched to a gene: 8. Per germline, CDR1 SGHVS and CDR2 FNYEAQ. The CDR3 is CASSSRQGSAGELFF. The CDR3 DNA reads TGTGCCAGCAGCTCGAGACAGGGATCGGCCGGGGAGCTGTTTTTT.

V is TRBV12-3 or TRBV12-4 and J is TRBJ2-7; 7 bases map to TRBD2. The CDR3 is made up of 12 amino acids. The junction had 3 bases not matched to a gene; V was cut back by 3 bases and J by 7 bases. DNA of the CDR3: TGTGCCAGCAGTTTTTGGGGGGGAGAGCAGTACTTC. Protein: CASSFWGGEQYF.

The chain is built from TRBV12-3 or TRBV12-4 and TRBJ2-7; 9 nucleotides align to TRBD2. Trimming removed 8 bases from V and 2 bases from J; junction bases left unmatched: 4. CDR3 length equals 13 residues. CDR3 amino acids: CASCLAGTYEQYF. The CDR3 bases are TGTGCCAGCTGCCTAGCGGGGACCTACGAGCAGTACTTC.

V gene TRBV29-1 combines with J gene TRBJ2-7; 13 nucleotides align to TRBD2. The CDR3 has 15 residues. The J segment lost 2 bases and the V segment lost 4 bases, leaving 5 bases of the junction unmatched. Germline V gives CDR1 SQVTM, CDR2 ANQGSEA. This chain's CDR3 is CSVVLAGGPTYEQYF. CDR3 nucleotides: TGCAGCGTTGTACTAGCGGGAGGGCCAACCTACGAGCAGTACTTC.

In this sample, this clone turned up once. DNA of the CDR3: TGTGCCAGCAGCTTTGACAGGGGGAACACTGAAGCTTTCTTT. Translated, it gives CASSFDRGNTEAFF. The chain has TRBV7-8 and TRBJ1-1; TRBD1 matches 8 bases. The CDR3 extends over 14 amino acids. From germline, CDR1 is SGHVS and CDR2 FQNEAQ. Trimming cost V 3 bases and J 1 base; bases outside gene matches: 1.

The V gene is TRBV27, the J gene TRBJ1-2; D may be TRBD1 (5 bases). The V gene lost 2 bases and the J gene lost 8 bases, with 18 bases spanning the gap. This CDR3 comprises 15 residues. Germline V lookup: CDR1 MNHEY, CDR2 SMNVEV (reference sequence). For the CDR3, the DNA is TGTGCCAGCAGTTTAGCCTCCCAGGGCCCCGAGGGCTACACCTTC. Translated: CASSLASQGPEGYTF.

This clone was recorded only once. The chain joins TRBV5-4 to TRBJ1-2; no reliable D call. In germline, CDR1 is SGHNT, CDR2 YYREEE (reference sequence). The V and J ends lost 5 bases and 8 bases respectively, with 13 bases between them. This CDR3 spans 12 amino acids. The CDR3 DNA reads TGTGCCAGCAGGCTCGGGAGCGCGGGCTACACCTTC. Translating gives CASRLGSAGYTF.

The chain uses TRBV14 and TRBJ2-7; TRBD2 matches 9 bases. The CDR3 covers 16 residues. V gave up 1 base and J gave up 3 bases; unmatched junction bases: 7. Germline CDR1 SGHDN, CDR2 FVKESK. This CDR3 reads CASSQVAGVTNYEQYF. DNA of the CDR3: TGTGCCAGCAGCCAAGTAGCGGGAGTTACCAACTACGAGCAGTACTTC.

J is TRBJ2-1 and V is TRBV2; possibly TRBD2 for D (5 bases). CDR1 and CDR2 from the germline V gene are SNHLY and FYNNEI. The CDR3 runs 12 residues. Trimming stripped 6 bases from V and 11 bases from J, with 14 bases between. The CDR3 nucleotides are TGTGCCAGCAGCGGCCCGAGACTAAAGCAGTTCTTC. Translating it yields CASSGPRLKQFF.

The chain has TRBV7-2 and TRBJ1-6, with D maybe TRBD1 (5 bases). There are 14 residues in the CDR3. Trimming took off 1 base at V and 8 bases at J, with 9 bases between the two ends. Germline V gives CDR1 SGHTA, CDR2 FQGNSA. This CDR3 is CASSLGTIYSPLHF. Here the CDR3 DNA reads TGTGCCAGCAGCTTAGGGACAATTTATTCACCCCTCCACTTT. Full variable domain (outside the CDR3, taken from reference TRBV7-2 and TRBJ1-6): GAGVSQSPSNKVTEKGKDVELRCDPISGHTALYWYRQSLGQGLEFLIYFQGNSAPDKSGLPSDRFSAERTGGSVSTLTIQRTQQEDSAVYLCASSLGTIYSPLHFGNGTRLTVT.

The count of this clone is one. J is TRBJ1-6 and V is TRBV19; 7 nucleotides align to TRBD1. Germline V lookup: CDR1 LNHDA, CDR2 SQIVND (reference sequence). This CDR3 comprises 13 residues. Unmatched junction bases numbered 8, after V lost 10 bases and J lost 8 bases. The CDR3 nucleotides are TGTGCCACACGACAGGGACTGGATTCACCCCTCCACTTT. Its protein product is CATRQGLDSPLHF.

This clone showed up just a few times. This sample includes further DNA sequences coding for the same CDR3. The J gene is TRBJ1-2, the V gene TRBV3-1 (or the pseudogene TRBV3-2); D gene uncertain. CDR1 is LGHDT and CDR2 is YNNKEL in the germline V gene (reference sequence). The CDR3 is 12 residues long. V lost 1 base, J lost 2 bases, and 2 bases lay in between. As DNA, the CDR3 is TGTGCCAGCAGCCAAGGGAACTATGGCTACACCTTC. This translates into CASSQGNYGYTF.

The chain couples TRBV18 to TRBJ2-1; D is undetermined. Germline CDR1 reads KGHSH; CDR2 reads LQKENI. The CDR3 extends over 16 amino acids. Trimming took off 1 base at V and 3 bases at J, with 13 bases between the two ends. The CDR3 is CASSPRKGMSYNEQFF. CDR3 coding DNA: TGTGCCAGCTCACCACGTAAGGGTATGAGCTACAATGAGCAGTTCTTC.

This chain connects TRBV7-2 to TRBJ1-3; TRBD1 might be the D (5 bases). Trimming took 1 base from V and 0 from J, leaving 7 bases between them. The length of the CDR3 is 15 residues. Germline CDR1 and CDR2: SGHTA and FQGNSA. The CDR3 coding sequence is TGTGCCAGCAGCTTAGTCGACAGCTCTGGAAACACCATATATTTT. Its translation: CASSLVDSSGNTIYF. The full variable domain, rest sourced from reference TRBV7-2 and TRBJ1-3, is GAGVSQSPSNKVTEKGKDVELRCDPISGHTALYWYRQSLGQGLEFLIYFQGNSAPDKSGLPSDRFSAERTGGSVSTLTIQRTQQEDSAVYLCASSLVDSSGNTIYFGEGSWLTVV.

The chain is built from TRBV7-9 and TRBJ2-3; no clear D gene. Trimming left V 0 bases short and J 3 bases short, with 4 bases between. Germline-derived CDR1 and CDR2 are SEHNR and FQNEAQ (reference sequence). The CDR3 length is 13 residues. CDR3 nucleotides: TGTGCCAGCAGCTTAGCGGTGACAGATACGCAGTATTTT. It encodes CASSLAVTDTQYF.

The chain employs TRBV2 and TRBJ1-2; no firm D call. The CDR3 is made up of 15 amino acids. Trimming removed 4 bases from V and 4 bases from J, with 16 bases in between. Germline loops: CDR1 SNHLY, CDR2 FYNNEI. CDR3 protein: CASSVFGERTYGYTF. DNA for the CDR3: TGTGCCAGCAGTGTCTTTGGGGAAAGAACCTATGGCTACACCTTC.

This clone has just one count. The chain carries TRBV11-3 and TRBJ2-7; D remains ambiguous. V lost 4 bases and J lost 5, with 9 bases in between. This CDR3 has 12 amino acids. Germline lookup yields CDR1 SGHNT and CDR2 YENEEA. CDR3 loop: CASSSLRNEQYF. Here the CDR3 DNA reads TGTGCCAGCAGCTCTCTCCGGAACGAGCAGTACTTC.

The rearrangement uses TRBV5-1 and TRBJ2-7; 10 bases fit TRBD2. This CDR3 comprises 18 residues. The germline CDR1 and CDR2 sequences are SGHRS and YFSETQ. V dropped 0 bases and J dropped 0; count of bases not matched to a gene: 9. The CDR3 region has the DNA TGCGCCAGCAGCTTGGCCTTGGCTAGCGGGAGTCTCTCCTACGAGCAGTACTTC. This translates into CASSLALASGSLSYEQYF.

The rearrangement uses TRBV10-3 and TRBJ1-1; TRBD1 is a possible D gene (5 bases). Germline CDR1 is ENHRY and CDR2 is SYGVKD. Between the trimmed V and J ends, which lost 6 bases and 3 bases, there was a span of 11 bases. This CDR3 is 13 amino acids long. The CDR3 is CAISLEGDTEAFF. In DNA, the CDR3 is TGTGCCATCAGCCTGGAAGGGGACACTGAAGCTTTCTTT.